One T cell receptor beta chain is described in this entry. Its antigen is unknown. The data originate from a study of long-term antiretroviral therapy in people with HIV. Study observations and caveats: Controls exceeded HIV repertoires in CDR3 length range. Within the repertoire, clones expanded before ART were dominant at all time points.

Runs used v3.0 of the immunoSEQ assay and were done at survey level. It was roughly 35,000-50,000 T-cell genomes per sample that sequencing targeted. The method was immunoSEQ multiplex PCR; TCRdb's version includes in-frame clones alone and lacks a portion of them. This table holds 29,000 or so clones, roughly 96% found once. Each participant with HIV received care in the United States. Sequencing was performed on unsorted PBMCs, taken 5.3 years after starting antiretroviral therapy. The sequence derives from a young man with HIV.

The CDR3 region has the DNA TGCAGCGTTGAGGGACAGGGTGGAAGTGGCTACACCTTC. It codes for CSVEGQGGSGYTF. V gene TRBV29-1 combines with J gene TRBJ1-2; 9 nucleotides align to TRBD1. The CDR3 length is 13 residues. The ends lost 3 bases at V and 7 bases at J; junction bases unmatched: 6. Per the germline V gene, CDR1 is SQVTM and CDR2 is ANQGSEA.